Listed here are 7 T cell receptor beta chains from one sample, sequenced in a study of blood T cell repertoires in COVID-19 (dated by TCRdb to the early 2020s). Receptor libraries were prepared by the immunoSEQ multiplex PCR assay. This is the immuneACCESS table as TCRdb keeps it, with only in-frame sequences that have V and J called. A part of the clones is gone; compared with another copy, unresolved V genes explain less than half, and the rest is unexplained. For this sample the table gives about 240,000 clones, of which about 83% were detected only once. The leading ten clones occupy about 3.8% of the sample. Sequencing used PBMCs or T cells enriched from blood (not recorded which). The receptor source for this set is a woman between 40 and 50 years old who had been exposed to COVID-19.

This chain joins TRBV7-2 and TRBJ2-7, with 12 bases identical to TRBD2. This CDR3 region has 16 residues. The ends lost 4 bases at V and 5 bases at J; junction bases unmatched: 9. Looked up from germline, CDR1 is SGHTA and CDR2 is FQGNSA. The CDR3 nucleotides read TGTGCCAGCAGCTCCTACGGACTAGCGGGAAAGAACGAGCAGTACTTC. It encodes CASSSYGLAGKNEQYF.

The chain uses TRBV3-1 (or the pseudogene TRBV3-2) and TRBJ2-7, with 14 bases that match TRBD2. This CDR3 is built from 15 residues. Germline lookup yields CDR1 LGHDT and CDR2 YNNKEL (reference sequence). The V and J ends lost 4 bases and 3 bases, in that order; junction bases with no gene match: 2. DNA of the CDR3: TGTGCCAGCAGCCCAGGGACTAGCGGGGGCTACGAGCAGTACTTC. This gives the protein CASSPGTSGGYEQYF.

The CDR3, as DNA: TGCGCCAGCAGCCTCGACAGGGGTAGCAATCAGCCCCAGCATTTT. Translation: CASSLDRGSNQPQHF. The gene calls are TRBV5-1 and TRBJ1-5, with 8 bases fitting TRBD1. V shed 4 bases and J 0 bases; nucleotides not matched to a gene: 3. CDR3 length equals 15 residues. Germline CDR1 is SGHRS and CDR2 is YFSETQ.

This chain links TRBV5-1 with TRBJ2-2; a possible D gene is TRBD1 (6 bases). From germline, CDR1 is SGHRS and CDR2 YFSETQ. This CDR3 is built from 13 residues. V was cut by 3 bases and J by 7 bases, with 10 bases left in between. This CDR3 is CASSSGDHGELFF. The CDR3 DNA is TGCGCCAGCAGCTCAGGGGACCACGGGGAGCTGTTTTTT.

The V gene is TRBV4-1, the J gene TRBJ1-5, with D uncertain. In germline, CDR1 is MGHRA, CDR2 YSYEKL. This CDR3 region has 17 residues. The germline V and J ends were trimmed by 4 bases and 1 base, with 17 bases remaining between them. CDR3 nucleotides: TGCGCCAGCAGCCCCCGATTCGGGATAGTAAGCAATCAGCCCCAGCATTTT. This translates into CASSPRFGIVSNQPQHF.

The rearrangement uses TRBV2 and TRBJ1-2, with TRBD1 identical over 8 bases. Unmatched junction bases numbered 1, after V lost 6 bases and J lost 1 base. This CDR3 has 13 residues. CDR1 SNHLY and CDR2 FYNNEI come from the germline V gene. The CDR3 nucleotides are TGTGCCAGCAGGGACAGGGTTAACTATGGCTACACCTTC. It is translated as CASRDRVNYGYTF. Supplemented by reference TRBV2 and TRBJ1-2, the full variable domain reads EPEVTQTPSHQVTQMGQEVILRCVPISNHLYFYWYRQILGQKVEFLVSFYNNEISEKSEIFDDQFSVERPDGSNFTLKIRSTKLEDSAMYFCASRDRVNYGYTFGSGTRLTVV.

V is TRBV3-1 (or the pseudogene TRBV3-2) and J is TRBJ1-3, with 8 bases matching TRBD1. Losses at the gene ends were 7 bases for V and 4 bases for J; bases not matched to a gene: 3. The CDR3 extends over 13 amino acids. CDR1 is LGHDT and CDR2 is YNNKEL in the germline V gene (reference sequence). The CDR3 is CASTTGDGNTIYF. CDR3 bases: TGTGCCAGCACGACAGGGGACGGAAACACCATATATTTT.